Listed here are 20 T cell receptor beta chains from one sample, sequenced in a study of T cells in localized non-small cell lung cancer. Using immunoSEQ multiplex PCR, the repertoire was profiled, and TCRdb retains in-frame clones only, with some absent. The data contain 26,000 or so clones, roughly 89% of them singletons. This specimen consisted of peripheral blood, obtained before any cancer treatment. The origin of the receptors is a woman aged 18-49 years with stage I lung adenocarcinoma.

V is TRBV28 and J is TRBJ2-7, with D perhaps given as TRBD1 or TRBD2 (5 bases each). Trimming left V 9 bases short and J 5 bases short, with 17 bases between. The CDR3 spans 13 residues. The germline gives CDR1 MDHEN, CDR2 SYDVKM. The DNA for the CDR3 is TGTGCCAGTCGCCGGGACCTATGGAACGAGCAGTACTTC. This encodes CASRRDLWNEQYF.

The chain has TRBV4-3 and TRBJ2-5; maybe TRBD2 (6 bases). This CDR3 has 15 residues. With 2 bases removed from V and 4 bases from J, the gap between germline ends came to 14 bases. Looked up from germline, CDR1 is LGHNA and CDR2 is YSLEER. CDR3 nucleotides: TGCGCCAGCAGCCAAAGATACGCGGGATCAGAGACCCAGTACTTC. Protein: CASSQRYAGSETQYF.

In DNA, the CDR3 is TGTGCCACCAGCAGAGGGGGGGGACAGAGGTCCTACGAGCAGTACTTC. Translation gives CATSRGGGQRSYEQYF. The V and J genes are TRBV15 and TRBJ2-7, with D perhaps assigned TRBD1 or TRBD2 (7 bases each). Looked up from germline, CDR1 is LNHNV and CDR2 is YYDKDF (reference sequence). Trimming removed 1 base at V and 1 base at J, with 14 bases between. The CDR3 is made up of 16 amino acids.

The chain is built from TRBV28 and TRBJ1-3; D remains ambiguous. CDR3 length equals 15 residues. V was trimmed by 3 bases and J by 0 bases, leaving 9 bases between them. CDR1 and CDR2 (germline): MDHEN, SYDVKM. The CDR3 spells CASSLGFYSGNTIYF. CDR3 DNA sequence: TGTGCCAGCAGTTTGGGGTTCTACTCTGGAAACACCATATATTTT.

For the CDR3, the DNA is TGCGCCAGCAGCTTGGCCGCGGATAACACCGGGGAGCTGTTTTTT. Translated, it gives CASSLAADNTGELFF. This rearrangement joins TRBV5-1 to TRBJ2-2, with D uncertain. Germline V CDR1 and CDR2: SGHRS, YFSETQ. This CDR3 has 15 residues. Trimming took 0 bases from V and 2 from J, leaving 8 bases between them.

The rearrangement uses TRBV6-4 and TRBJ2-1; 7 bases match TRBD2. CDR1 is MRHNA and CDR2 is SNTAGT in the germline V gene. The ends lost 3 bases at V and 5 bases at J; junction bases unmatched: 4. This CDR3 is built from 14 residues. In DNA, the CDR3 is TGTGCCAGCAGTGAGGCTAGCGGAAACAATGAGCAGTTCTTC. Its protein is CASSEASGNNEQFF.

Here the CDR3 DNA reads TGTGCCAGCAGCTTAGTAGGGGGCGGAACTAATGAAAAACTGTTTTTT. This translates into CASSLVGGGTNEKLFF. The chain combines TRBV7-8 with TRBJ1-4; TRBD1 aligns across 7 bases. This CDR3 spans 16 amino acids. The V gene end was trimmed by 1 base and the J gene end by 1 base; junction bases not matched to a gene: 3. Germline V gene lookup returns CDR1 SGHVS and CDR2 FQNEAQ.

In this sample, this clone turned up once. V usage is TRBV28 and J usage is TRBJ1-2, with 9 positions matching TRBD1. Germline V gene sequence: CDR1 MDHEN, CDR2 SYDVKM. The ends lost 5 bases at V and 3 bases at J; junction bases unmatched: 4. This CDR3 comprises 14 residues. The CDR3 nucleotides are TGTGCCAGCAGTATGACAGGGGGAGACTATGGCTACACCTTC. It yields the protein CASSMTGGDYGYTF.

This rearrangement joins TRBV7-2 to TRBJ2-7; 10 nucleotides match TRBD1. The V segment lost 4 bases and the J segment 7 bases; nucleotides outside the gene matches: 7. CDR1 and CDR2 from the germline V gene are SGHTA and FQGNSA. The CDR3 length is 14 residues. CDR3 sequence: CASSSRQGAGEQYF. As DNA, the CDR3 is TGTGCCAGCAGCTCCCGACAGGGGGCGGGGGAGCAGTACTTC.

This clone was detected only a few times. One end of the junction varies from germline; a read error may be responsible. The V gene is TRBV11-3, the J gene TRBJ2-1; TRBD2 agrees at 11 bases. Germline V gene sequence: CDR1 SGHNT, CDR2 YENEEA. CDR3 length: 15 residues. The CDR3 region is CASSLGTSGFNEQFF. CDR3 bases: TGTGCCAGCAGTTTAGGGACTAGCGGATTCAATGAGCAGTTCTTC.

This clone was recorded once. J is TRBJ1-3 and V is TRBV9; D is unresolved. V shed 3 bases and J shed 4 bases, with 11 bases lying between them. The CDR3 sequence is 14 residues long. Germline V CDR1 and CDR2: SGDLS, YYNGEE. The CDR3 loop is CASSGKSAGNTIYF. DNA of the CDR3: TGTGCCAGCAGCGGGAAGTCCGCGGGAAACACCATATATTTT.

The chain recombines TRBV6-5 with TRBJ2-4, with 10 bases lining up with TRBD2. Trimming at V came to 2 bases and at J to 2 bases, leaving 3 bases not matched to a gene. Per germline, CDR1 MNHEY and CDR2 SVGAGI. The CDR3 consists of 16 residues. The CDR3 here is CASSYSGRASKNIQYF. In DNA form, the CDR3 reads TGTGCCAGCAGTTACAGCGGGAGGGCGTCCAAAAACATTCAGTACTTC.

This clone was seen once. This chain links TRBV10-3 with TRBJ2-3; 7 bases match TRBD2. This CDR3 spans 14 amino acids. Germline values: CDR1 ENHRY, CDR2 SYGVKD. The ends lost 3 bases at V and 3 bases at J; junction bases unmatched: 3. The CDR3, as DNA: TGTGCCATCAGTGATGGGGGGGAGACAGATACGCAGTATTTT. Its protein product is CAISDGGETDTQYF.

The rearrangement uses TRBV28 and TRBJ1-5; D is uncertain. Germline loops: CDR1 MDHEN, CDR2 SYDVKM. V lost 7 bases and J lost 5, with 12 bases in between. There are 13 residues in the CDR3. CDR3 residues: CASTRRDYQPQHF. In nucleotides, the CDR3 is TGTGCCAGCACCCGAAGGGATTATCAGCCCCAGCATTTT.

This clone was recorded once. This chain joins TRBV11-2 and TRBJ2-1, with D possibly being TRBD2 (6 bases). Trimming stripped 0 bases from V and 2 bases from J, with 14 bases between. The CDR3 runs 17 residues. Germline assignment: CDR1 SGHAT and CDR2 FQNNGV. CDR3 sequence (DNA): TGTGCCAGCAGCTTAGATTTGGCGACTAGGCCCTACAATGAGCAGTTCTTC. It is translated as CASSLDLATRPYNEQFF.

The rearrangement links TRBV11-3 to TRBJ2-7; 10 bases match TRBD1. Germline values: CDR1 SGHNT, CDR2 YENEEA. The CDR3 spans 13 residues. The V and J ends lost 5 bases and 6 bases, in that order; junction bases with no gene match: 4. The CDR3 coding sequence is TGTGCCAGCAGCCACCGGGACAGGGGCGAGCAGTACTTC. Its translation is CASSHRDRGEQYF.

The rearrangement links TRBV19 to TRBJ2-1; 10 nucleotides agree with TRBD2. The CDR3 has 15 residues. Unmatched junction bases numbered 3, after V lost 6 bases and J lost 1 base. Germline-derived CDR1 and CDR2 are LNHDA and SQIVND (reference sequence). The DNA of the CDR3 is TGTGCCAGTAGGTCTAGCGGGAGATCCTACAATGAGCAGTTCTTC. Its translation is CASRSSGRSYNEQFF. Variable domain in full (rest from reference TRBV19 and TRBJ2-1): DGGITQSPKYLFRKEGQNVTLSCEQNLNHDAMYWYRQDPGQGLRLIYYSQIVNDFQKGDIAEGYSVSREKKESFPLTVTSAQKNPTAFYLCASRSSGRSYNEQFFGPGTRLTVL.

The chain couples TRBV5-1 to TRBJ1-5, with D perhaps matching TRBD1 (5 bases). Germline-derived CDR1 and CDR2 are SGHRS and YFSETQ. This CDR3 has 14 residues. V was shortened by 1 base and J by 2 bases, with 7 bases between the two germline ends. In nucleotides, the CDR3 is TGCGCCAGCAGCTTGAGGGGCGGCAATCAGCCCCAGCATTTT. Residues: CASSLRGGNQPQHF. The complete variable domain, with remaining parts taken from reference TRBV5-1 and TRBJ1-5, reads KAGVTQTPRYLIKTRGQQVTLSCSPISGHRSVSWYQQTPGQGLQFLFEYFSETQRNKGNFPGRFSGRQFSNSRSEMNVSTLELGDSALYLCASSLRGGNQPQHFGDGTRLSIL.

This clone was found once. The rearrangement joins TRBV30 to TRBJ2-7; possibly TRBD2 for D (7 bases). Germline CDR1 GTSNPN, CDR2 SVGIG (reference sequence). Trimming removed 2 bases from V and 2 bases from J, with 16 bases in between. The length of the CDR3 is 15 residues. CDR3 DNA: TGTGCCTGGAGTAGGGTGGGAGGGGGAGCCTACGAGCAGTACTTC. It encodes CAWSRVGGGAYEQYF.

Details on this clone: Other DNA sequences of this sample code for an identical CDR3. CDR3 residues: CASSLGLSSYEQYF. CDR3 coding DNA: TGTGCCAGCAGCTTAGGGCTAAGCTCCTACGAGCAGTACTTC. This chain connects TRBV7-2 to TRBJ2-7; D is uncertain. CDR3 length: 14 residues. CDR1 and CDR2 (germline): SGHTA, FQGNSA. Trimming left V 1 base short and J 0 bases short, with 7 bases between.